The clone carrying this T cell receptor beta chain was detected only once. In the authors' methods: Estimated nucleated cell counts came from reference gene primer amplification. Only in-frame clones appear in the TCRdb table, and some are missing; sequencing was by immunoSEQ multiplex PCR. V, J and clone size are taken as reported in that table, and D and trimming were inferred from the DNA itself. The table shows about 74,000 clones, with under 95% occurring only once. The sample belongs to a study of blood T cell repertoires in COVID-19. Study in general: Collection of acute and convalescent COVID-19 samples took place in the United States, Italy and Spain. PBMCs, B-cell-depleted T cells, or T cells provided the cDNA or gDNA that made up the material.

Sample: peripheral blood. This clonotype was sampled from a human donor in a cohort sampled during active COVID-19.

The CDR3 region is CASSLTGGAAETQYF. CDR3 bases: TGTGCCAGCAGCCTCACAGGGGGCGCGGCGGAGACCCAGTACTTC. The V and J genes are TRBV7-9 and TRBJ2-5; TRBD1 aligns across 9 bases. Germline V gene sequence: CDR1 SEHNR, CDR2 FQNEAQ (reference sequence). The CDR3 covers 15 residues. V shed 5 bases and J 5 bases; nucleotides not matched to a gene: 9.